A single sample gave rise to the 23 T cell receptor beta chains below, sequenced in a study of T cell changes during pregnancy in multiple sclerosis. Sequenced by immunoSEQ multiplex PCR; TCRdb stores in-frame clones only, minus some. The sample has around 70,000 clones, roughly nine tenths seen once. The material was peripheral blood, obtained in the second trimester of pregnancy. All receptors derive from a female donor in good health, enrolled as a control in a pregnancy study.

The chain has TRBV7-3 and TRBJ2-3; tentative D call: TRBD1 (6 bases). The CDR3 contains 14 residues. Between the trimmed V and J ends, which lost 5 bases and 6 bases, there was a span of 15 bases. Germline V CDR1 and CDR2: SGHTA, FQGTGA. CDR3 residues: CASSPSGVPDTQYF. The CDR3 coding sequence is TGTGCCAGCAGCCCCTCAGGGGTTCCGGATACGCAGTATTTT.

This clone was seen once. The V call is TRBV7-8, the J call TRBJ2-3; 11 positions match TRBD2. The V and J ends lost 5 bases and 1 base, in that order; junction bases with no gene match: 14. This CDR3 spans 19 amino acids. CDR1 SGHVS and CDR2 FQNEAQ come from the germline V gene. The CDR3 DNA follows: TGTGCCAGCAGCACCTTCCCCAGACTAGCGGGACCTGGCACAGATACGCAGTATTTT. This encodes CASSTFPRLAGPGTDTQYF.

This chain uses TRBV2 with TRBJ1-2, with D maybe TRBD1 (5 bases). CDR1 is SNHLY, CDR2 FYNNEI, per germline. CDR3 length: 15 residues. Trimming took off 2 bases at V and 5 bases at J, with 15 bases between the two ends. CDR3 DNA sequence: TGTGCCAGCAGTGAAACGGGTGGGGGGATATATGGCTACACCTTC. Protein: CASSETGGGIYGYTF.

This clone was seen a handful of times. This chain uses TRBV4-3 with TRBJ1-1; 7 bases fit TRBD1. The ends lost 2 bases at V and 7 bases at J; junction bases unmatched: 10. CDR1 LGHNA and CDR2 YSLEER come from the germline V gene. The CDR3 totals 15 residues. The CDR3 DNA is TGCGCCAGCAGCCAAAGACAGGGCGTCTATGGTGAAGCTTTCTTT. It is translated as CASSQRQGVYGEAFF.

The chain links TRBV4-3 to TRBJ1-3; D uncertain. Germline CDR1 is LGHNA and CDR2 is YSLEER. The ends were cut back, 4 bases at V and 4 bases at J, with 14 bases in the middle. The length of the CDR3 is 15 residues. The CDR3 DNA is TGCGCCAGCAGCCCCGGGTCGCCACTGGGAAACACCATATATTTT. Translation: CASSPGSPLGNTIYF.

The chain combines TRBV7-8 with TRBJ1-2, with 7 bases fitting TRBD1. V trimming: 5 bases; J trimming: 8 bases; junction bases outside the gene matches: 8. This CDR3 contains 13 residues. Germline V gene data show CDR1 as SGHVS and CDR2 as FQNEAQ. CDR3: CASSTRTGRGYTF. The CDR3 nucleotides read TGTGCCAGCAGCACCCGGACAGGAAGAGGCTACACCTTC. The full variable domain, with the rest looked up from reference TRBV7-8 and TRBJ1-2, is GAGVSQSPRYKVAKRGQDVALRCDPISGHVSLFWYQQALGQGPEFLTYFQNEAQLDKSGLPSDRFFAERPEGSVSTLKIQRTQQEDSAVYLCASSTRTGRGYTFGSGTRLTVV.

As for this clone: A junction boundary mismatches the germline segment, possibly from a read error. The gene calls are TRBV7-9 and TRBJ1-1, with no clear D. The germline CDR1 and CDR2 sequences are SEHNR and FQNEAQ (reference sequence). CDR3 length: 12 residues. Here the CDR3 reads CASSLVNIEAFF. CDR3 nucleotides: TGTGCCAGCAGCTTAGTTAACATTGAAGCTTTCTTT.

The V call is TRBV27, the J call TRBJ1-1; 7 bases are a match to TRBD1. The CDR3 runs to 12 residues. The trim removed 6 bases at V and 7 bases at J, leaving 5 bases unmatched. CDR1 and CDR2 from the germline V gene are MNHEY and SMNVEV (reference sequence). The CDR3 sequence: CASSRTGREAFF. The CDR3, as DNA: TGTGCCAGCAGCAGGACAGGCCGTGAAGCTTTCTTT.

The rearrangement links TRBV5-1 to TRBJ2-2, with unresolved D. Germline assignment: CDR1 SGHRS and CDR2 YFSETQ. Trimming took off 1 base at V and 5 bases at J, with 6 bases between the two ends. The length of the CDR3 is 13 residues. CDR3 coding DNA: TGCGCCAGCAGCTTGTCCGGGACCGGGGAGCTGTTTTTT. Protein product: CASSLSGTGELFF. Drawing the rest from reference TRBV5-1 and TRBJ2-2, the complete variable domain is KAGVTQTPRYLIKTRGQQVTLSCSPISGHRSVSWYQQTPGQGLQFLFEYFSETQRNKGNFPGRFSGRQFSNSRSEMNVSTLELGDSALYLCASSLSGTGELFFGEGSRLTVL.

The chain carries TRBV28 and TRBJ2-6; 8 bases agree with TRBD1. V shed 3 bases and J 3 bases; nucleotides not matched to a gene: 10. The germline V gene encodes CDR1 MDHEN and CDR2 SYDVKM. The CDR3 length is 18 residues. The CDR3 spells CASSLGAGGLRGANVLTF. The DNA for the CDR3 is TGTGCCAGCAGTTTGGGCGCAGGGGGCCTCCGTGGGGCCAACGTCCTGACTTTC.

The chain recombines TRBV7-8 with TRBJ2-7; 9 positions agree with TRBD1. Germline-derived CDR1 and CDR2 are SGHVS and FQNEAQ. This CDR3 has 14 amino acids. J gave up 7 bases and V 3 bases, and 7 bases lay outside the gene matches. CDR3 in DNA: TGTGCCAGCAGCTTCATGGGACAGGGTGGAGAGCAGTACTTC. It encodes CASSFMGQGGEQYF.

J is TRBJ2-5 and V is TRBV5-4, with 7 bases matching TRBD2. The J segment lost 5 bases and the V segment lost 0 bases, leaving 7 bases of the junction unmatched. The CDR3 consists of 15 residues. Germline V lookup: CDR1 SGHNT, CDR2 YYREEE (reference sequence). This CDR3 reads CASSLVTGGGETQYF. The CDR3 DNA reads as TGTGCCAGCAGCTTGGTGACGGGGGGAGGGGAGACCCAGTACTTC.

V gene TRBV7-8 combines with J gene TRBJ1-2, with D perhaps matching TRBD1 (5 bases). Germline loops: CDR1 SGHVS, CDR2 FQNEAQ. Trimming stripped 4 bases from V and 5 bases from J, with 17 bases between. The CDR3 consists of 15 residues. The CDR3 loop reads CASSSSRGGMYGYTF. The CDR3 bases are TGTGCCAGCAGCTCCTCTAGGGGCGGAATGTATGGCTACACCTTC.

The rearrangement links TRBV14 to TRBJ2-3; D is unclear. The CDR3 length is 9 residues. Germline V gives CDR1 SGHDN, CDR2 FVKESK. Trimming shortened V by 10 bases and J by 4 bases, and 3 bases separated the two germline ends. The CDR3 here is CANSDTQYF. DNA of the CDR3: TGTGCCAACTCAGATACGCAGTATTTT.

The chain has TRBV13 and TRBJ1-6, with D possibly matching TRBD1 (6 bases). CDR1 and CDR2 from the germline V gene are PRHDT and FYEKMQ (reference sequence). This CDR3 region has 13 residues. Trimming stripped 8 bases from V and 10 bases from J, with 15 bases between. This chain's CDR3 is CASRRGAGSPLHF. DNA of the CDR3: TGTGCCAGCCGGCGGGGGGCTGGGTCACCCCTCCACTTT. The variable domain in full, completed from reference TRBV13 and TRBJ1-6, reads AAGVIQSPRHLIKEKRETATLKCYPIPRHDTVYWYQQGPGQDPQFLISFYEKMQSDKGSIPDRFSAQQFSDYHSELNMSSLELGDSALYFCASRRGAGSPLHFGNGTRLTVT.

There are a few counts of this clone. This rearrangement joins TRBV7-9 to TRBJ1-1, with unresolved D. V lost 5 bases to trimming and J lost 0 bases, with 10 bases between them. This CDR3 region has 14 residues. The germline V gene encodes CDR1 SEHNR and CDR2 FQNEAQ (reference sequence). As DNA, the CDR3 is TGTGCCAGCAGCCCCGGCCAGGTGAACACTGAAGCTTTCTTT. Translation: CASSPGQVNTEAFF.

V and J are TRBV9 and TRBJ1-6; 12 bases match TRBD1. The CDR3 is made up of 16 amino acids. Germline trimming cut 3 bases from V and 10 bases from J; bases unmatched to any gene: 8. Germline loops: CDR1 SGDLS, CDR2 YYNGEE. CDR3 coding DNA: TGTGCCAGCAGCGCCTACCTGGGACAGGGGGCCTCACCCCTCCACTTT. Its protein is CASSAYLGQGASPLHF.

By its share, this clone is medium-sized. The genes are TRBV4-3 and TRBJ2-1, with 8 nucleotides matching TRBD1. Trimming took 4 bases from V and 3 from J; bases not matched to a gene: 5. CDR3 size: 15 residues. Looked up from germline, CDR1 is LGHNA and CDR2 is YSLEER. CDR3 DNA sequence: TGCGCCAGCAGCCCCCGACAGGGGATCTACAATGAGCAGTTCTTC. As protein: CASSPRQGIYNEQFF.

The chain employs TRBV6-5 and TRBJ2-6; no firm D call. CDR1 MNHEY and CDR2 SVGAGI come from the germline V gene. CDR3 length equals 15 residues. The V gene lost 5 bases and the J gene lost 0 bases, with 8 bases spanning the gap. The CDR3 protein is CASSPQFSGANVLTF. CDR3 in DNA: TGTGCCAGCAGTCCCCAATTCTCTGGGGCCAACGTCCTGACTTTC.

The J gene is TRBJ2-1, the V gene TRBV5-1, with 7 bases lining up with TRBD2. With 4 bases clipped from V and 4 bases from J, the junction kept 11 bases outside the gene matches. Germline V gene data show CDR1 as SGHRS and CDR2 as YFSETQ. CDR3 length equals 16 residues. As DNA, the CDR3 is TGCGCCAGCAGCGGACGGGGGGACCCTAATTACAATGAGCAGTTCTTC. As protein: CASSGRGDPNYNEQFF.

The chain employs TRBV7-9 and TRBJ2-3; TRBD1 aligns across 8 bases. This CDR3 has 16 residues. Germline CDR1 SEHNR, CDR2 FQNEAQ (reference sequence). The V segment lost 5 bases and the J segment 3 bases; nucleotides outside the gene matches: 10. The CDR3 DNA sequence: TGTGCCAGCAGCGGACGACAGGGGAGGAGGACAGATACGCAGTATTTT. Translation gives CASSGRQGRRTDTQYF. The full variable domain, its missing parts supplied by reference TRBV7-9 and TRBJ2-3, is DTGVSQNPRHKITKRGQNVTFRCDPISEHNRLYWYRQTLGQGPEFLTYFQNEAQLEKSRLLSDRFSAERPKGSFSTLEIQRTEQGDSAMYLCASSGRQGRRTDTQYFGPGTRLTVL.

This chain joins TRBV5-4 and TRBJ1-1; possibly TRBD1 for D (6 bases). This CDR3 region has 13 residues. Trimming removed 7 bases at V and 3 bases at J, with 13 bases between. The germline CDR1 and CDR2 sequences are SGHNT and YYREEE (reference sequence). CDR3 coding DNA: TGTGCCAGCCGCAGGGGCAAGGACACTGAAGCTTTCTTT. Encoded protein: CASRRGKDTEAFF.

The rearrangement links TRBV29-1 to TRBJ2-7; possibly TRBD2 for D (6 bases). Trimming took 7 bases from V and 0 from J, leaving 16 bases between them. The CDR3 has 14 amino acids. The germline V gene has CDR1 SQVTM and CDR2 ANQGSEA. Here the CDR3 reads CSAQGLQSSYEQYF. The CDR3 nucleotides read TGCAGCGCCCAGGGACTCCAGAGCTCCTACGAGCAGTACTTC.